The rows below give T cell receptor beta chains drawn from one sample of a study of identical twins. Each CDR3 protein is one row after TCRdb ran MiXCR on the 5' RACE reads. The data show hundreds of thousands of distinct CDR3 sequences, around an eighth seen once. A further study also used this sample, focusing on yellow fever vaccine responses in identical twins.

What was sequenced was PBMCs. These receptor sequences come from a woman between 18 and 29 years old in good health. The CDR3 runs from the conserved cysteine through the conserved F or W. D genes are given only for firm matches. Clone size appears in some rows only: once, few, many, or a class for an expanded clone.

TRBJ1-5,TRBV29-1,few,.,CSVARAGNQPQHF,TGCAGCGTTGCCAGGGCCGGCAATCAGCCCCAGCATTTT
TRBJ2-5,TRBV20-1,few,TRBD2,CSARDYLGTSEQETQYF,TGCAGTGCTAGAGACTACCTCGGGACTAGCGAACAAGAGACCCAGTACTTC
TRBJ2-3,TRBV28,few,TRBD1,CASSSGTGGMDTQYF,TGTGCCAGCAGTTCGGGGACAGGGGGGATGGATACGCAGTATTTT
TRBJ2-1,TRBV12-3/TRBV12-4,many,TRBD2,CASSLELAGRDEQFF,TGTGCCAGCAGTTTAGAACTAGCGGGAAGGGATGAGCAGTTCTTC
TRBJ1-1,TRBV29-1,few,.,CSVEGRGGDTEAFF,TGCAGCGTTGAAGGAAGGGGCGGCGACACTGAAGCTTTCTTT
TRBJ1-5,TRBV28,few,TRBD1,CASSQGVVNQPQHF,TGTGCCAGCAGTCAGGGGGTTGTCAATCAGCCCCAGCATTTT
TRBJ1-4,TRBV5-1,.,.,CASSPDSPNEKLFF,TGCGCCAGCAGCCCGGACAGTCCGAATGAAAAACTGTTTTTT
TRBJ2-5,TRBV7-9,.,TRBD1,CASSLSRDRQETQYF,TGTGCCAGCAGCCTCAGCCGGGACAGACAAGAGACCCAGTACTTC
TRBJ1-1,TRBV14,many,.,CASSQGGRGAFF,TGTGCCAGCAGCCAAGGGGGGAGAGGAGCTTTCTTT
TRBJ1-6,TRBV10-3,many,TRBD1,CAIRSSGTGDSPLHF,TGTGCCATCAGGTCGTCCGGGACAGGGGATTCACCCCTCCACTTT
TRBJ1-5,TRBV7-2,.,TRBD1,CASSDGTGLQPQHF,TGTGCCAGCAGCGACGGGACAGGGCTTCAGCCCCAGCATTTT
TRBJ2-2,TRBV5-1,many,.,CASRAGTPNTGELFF,TGCGCCAGCAGGGCCGGGACTCCTAACACCGGGGAGCTGTTTTTT
TRBJ1-1,TRBV4-1,.,.,CASSQAGVENTEAFF,TGCGCCAGCAGCCAAGCTGGAGTGGAGAACACTGAAGCTTTCTTT
TRBJ2-1,TRBV12-3/TRBV12-4,.,TRBD2,CASSSAAGGALNEQFF,TGTGCCAGCAGTTCCGCAGCGGGAGGGGCCCTCAATGAGCAGTTCTTC
TRBJ2-7,TRBV27,few,.,CASSLSPRPYEQYF,TGTGCCAGCAGTTTATCGCCTCGGCCCTACGAGCAGTACTTC
TRBJ1-1,TRBV6-1,few,.,CASSEAYYMNTEAFF,TGTGCCAGCAGTGAAGCCTATTACATGAACACTGAAGCTTTCTTT
TRBJ2-1,TRBV2,few,.,CASSERRDPNNEQFF,TGTGCCAGCAGTGAAAGGCGGGACCCAAACAATGAGCAGTTCTTC
TRBJ2-3,TRBV28,.,TRBD2,CASRPSGGHLDTQYF,TGTGCCAGCAGACCTAGCGGGGGGCACTTGGATACGCAGTATTTT
TRBJ1-3,TRBV25-1,.,.,CASSDENSSGNTIYF,TGTGCCAGCAGTGACGAAAACAGCTCTGGAAACACCATATATTTT